What follows are 5 T cell receptor beta chains derived from one specimen sequenced in a study of blood T cells in healthy people across ages (dated by TCRdb to the mid-2010s). The library came from 5' RACE. TCRdb lists the instrument as Illumina HiSeq 2500. A second about 7 to 12 cycle PCR used a sample-barcoded 5' primer and a J-beta primer mix. The public reads were reanalyzed by TCRdb: fastp trimming at Q25, MiXCR alignment, in-frame beta chains only. Identical CDR3 protein sequences are pooled into one entry, listed with their most common genes and DNA. A total of about a million distinct CDR3 sequences appear in this sample, approximately 50% of them only once. The ten largest clonotypes hold 20% to 25% of the sample. The sequenced sample was blood. The receptors stem from a woman in her sixties in good health.

The chain has TRBV5-1 and TRBJ2-7; 13 nucleotides line up with TRBD2. V shed 2 bases and J 2 bases; nucleotides not matched to a gene: 7. The germline gives CDR1 SGHRS, CDR2 YFSETQ. This CDR3 has 17 residues. CDR3 residues: CASSFGGLAGNTYEQYF. The CDR3 coding sequence is TGCGCCAGCAGCTTCGGGGGACTAGCGGGGAACACCTACGAGCAGTACTTC.

The count of this clonotype is one. This chain connects TRBV20-1 to TRBJ2-3; TRBD2 agrees at 7 bases. Per the germline V gene, CDR1 is DFQATT and CDR2 is SNEGSKA (reference sequence). V lost 6 bases and J lost 0; bases outside the gene matches: 6. The CDR3 totals 14 residues. Written as DNA, the CDR3 is TGCAGTGCGCGGGACTACACAAGCACAGATACGCAGTATTTT. Residues: CSARDYTSTDTQYF.

The V and J genes are TRBV20-1 and TRBJ1-2; TRBD1 agrees at 9 bases. This CDR3 has 12 amino acids. The germline CDR1 and CDR2 sequences are DFQATT and SNEGSKA (reference sequence). V gave up 5 bases and J gave up 6 bases; unmatched junction bases: 4. CDR3: CSAPGTGHGYTF. In DNA, the CDR3 is TGCAGTGCTCCCGGGACAGGGCATGGCTACACCTTC.

The rearrangement uses TRBV7-3 and TRBJ2-1; 9 nucleotides agree with TRBD2. CDR1 is SGHTA and CDR2 is FQGTGA in the germline V gene. V was clipped by 7 bases and J by 5 bases; unmatched bases: 6. The CDR3 spans 14 residues. CDR3 nucleotides: TGTGCCAGCAAACGCGCGGGAGGGAACAATGAGCAGTTCTTC. It yields the protein CASKRAGGNNEQFF.

This clonotype has more than one count but fewer than ten. The chain is built from TRBV6-1 and TRBJ1-5; tentative D call: TRBD1 (6 bases). The CDR3 loop spans 13 amino acids. The V and J ends lost 4 bases and 6 bases respectively, with 10 bases between them. Germline V lookup: CDR1 MNHNS, CDR2 SASEGT. The CDR3 DNA reads TGTGCCAGCAGTGCAGGGGAGGCTCAGCCCCAGCATTTT. This translates into CASSAGEAQPQHF.